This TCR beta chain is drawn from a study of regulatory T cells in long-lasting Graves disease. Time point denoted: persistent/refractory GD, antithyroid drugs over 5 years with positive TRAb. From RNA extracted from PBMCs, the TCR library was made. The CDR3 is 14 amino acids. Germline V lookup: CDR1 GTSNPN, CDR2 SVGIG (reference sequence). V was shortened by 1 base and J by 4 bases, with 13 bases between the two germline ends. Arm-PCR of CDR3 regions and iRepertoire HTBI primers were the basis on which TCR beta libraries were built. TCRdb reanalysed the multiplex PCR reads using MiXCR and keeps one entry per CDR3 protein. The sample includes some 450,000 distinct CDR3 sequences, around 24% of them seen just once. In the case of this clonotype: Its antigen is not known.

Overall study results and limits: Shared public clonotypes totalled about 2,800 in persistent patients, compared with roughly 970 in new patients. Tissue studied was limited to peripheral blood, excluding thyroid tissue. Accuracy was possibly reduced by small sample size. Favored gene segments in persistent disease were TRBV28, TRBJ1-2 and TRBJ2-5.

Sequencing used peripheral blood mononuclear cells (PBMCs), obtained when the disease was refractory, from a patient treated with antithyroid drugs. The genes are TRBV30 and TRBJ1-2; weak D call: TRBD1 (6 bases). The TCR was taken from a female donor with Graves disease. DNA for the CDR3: TGTGCCTGGAGTGGTCGGGGGCCTGGCTATGGCTACACCTTC. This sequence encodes CAWSGRGPGYGYTF.